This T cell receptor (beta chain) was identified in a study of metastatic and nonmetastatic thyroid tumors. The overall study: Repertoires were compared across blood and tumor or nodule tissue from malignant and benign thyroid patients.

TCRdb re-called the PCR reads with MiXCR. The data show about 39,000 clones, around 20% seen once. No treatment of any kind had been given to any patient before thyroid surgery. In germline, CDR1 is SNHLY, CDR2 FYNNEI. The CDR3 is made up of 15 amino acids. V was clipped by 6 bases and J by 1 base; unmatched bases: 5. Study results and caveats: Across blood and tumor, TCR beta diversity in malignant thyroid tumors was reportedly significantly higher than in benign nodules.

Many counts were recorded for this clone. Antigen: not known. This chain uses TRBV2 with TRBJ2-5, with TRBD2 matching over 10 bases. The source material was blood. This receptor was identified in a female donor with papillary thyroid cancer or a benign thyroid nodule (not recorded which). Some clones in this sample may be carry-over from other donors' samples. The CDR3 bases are TGTGCCAGCAGAATAGCGGGAGGCCGCCAAGAGACCCAGTACTTC. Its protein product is CASRIAGGRQETQYF. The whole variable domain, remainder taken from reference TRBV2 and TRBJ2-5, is EPEVTQTPSHQVTQMGQEVILRCVPISNHLYFYWYRQILGQKVEFLVSFYNNEISEKSEIFDDQFSVERPDGSNFTLKIRSTKLEDSAMYFCASRIAGGRQETQYFGPGTRLLVL.